The sequence of this T cell receptor beta chain was determined in a study of blood T cell repertoires in COVID-19. Whole-study context: Acute and convalescent COVID-19 samples came from the United States, Italy and Spain. PBMCs, B-cell-depleted T cells, or T cells were the source of the cDNA or gDNA that made up the material.

The authors' processing: Reference gene primer amplification gave estimated nucleated cell counts. Method: immunoSEQ multiplex PCR; TCRdb's copy keeps in-frame clones and lacks some. V and J calls and clone size follow that table, whereas D and trimming were derived from the DNA. The sample lists about 140,000 clones; approximately 90% were seen once. Trimming took 4 bases from V and 8 from J, leaving 14 bases between them. The CDR3 runs 13 residues. Germline V gene data show CDR1 as MNHEY and CDR2 as SVGAGI. The receptor was isolated from an elderly woman with acute or convalescent COVID-19. The chain recombines TRBV6-5 with TRBJ1-2, with D tentatively TRBD1 (5 bases). The sample comprised peripheral blood. The CDR3 reads CASSWRERGGYTF. The CDR3 DNA is TGTGCCAGCAGTTGGAGAGAAAGGGGCGGCTACACCTTC.